This entry lists 32 T cell receptor beta chains sequenced from one sample in a study of blood T cell repertoires in COVID-19. Clones were read by immunoSEQ multiplex PCR, and TCRdb kept only the in-frame ones, dropping some. The sample includes roughly 340,000 clones, roughly 86% of them seen just once. Sequencing used PBMCs or T cells enriched from blood (not recorded which). All receptors come from a man in his forties or fifties in a cohort exposed to, infected with or recovered from COVID-19 (not recorded which).

This chain joins TRBV6-8 and TRBJ1-4; 7 bases agree with TRBD1. Trimming took 10 bases from V and 4 from J; bases not matched to a gene: 9. CDR1 and CDR2 from the germline V gene are MNHGY and SAAAGT. The CDR3 has 14 residues. CDR3 nucleotides: TGTGCCATACAGACAGGGAAGGATAATGAAAAACTGTTTTTT. Its translation: CAIQTGKDNEKLFF.

The genes are TRBV4-1 and TRBJ1-5; 7 nucleotides align to TRBD1. V was pared by 0 bases and J by 4 bases, with 9 bases of the junction left unmatched. This CDR3 is built from 17 residues. Germline CDR1 and CDR2: MGHRA and YSYEKL. CDR3 loop: CASSQEQRGRRNQPQHF. The CDR3 DNA reads as TGCGCCAGCAGCCAAGAACAGAGGGGGCGCAGGAATCAGCCCCAGCATTTT.

In this sample, this clone turned up once. The V gene is TRBV24-1, the J gene TRBJ2-7, with D tentatively TRBD1 (6 bases). Germline CDR1 and CDR2: KGHDR and SFDVKD. With 4 bases removed from V and 0 bases from J, the gap between germline ends came to 12 bases. This CDR3 is built from 15 residues. In DNA form, the CDR3 reads TGTGCCACCAGTGACGCCCGACAGGTCTCCTACGAGCAGTACTTC. It is translated as CATSDARQVSYEQYF.

V is TRBV2 and J is TRBJ1-6; 7 bases are a match to TRBD1. From germline, CDR1 is SNHLY and CDR2 FYNNEI. The CDR3 consists of 15 residues. Trimming took 5 bases from V and 7 from J; bases not matched to a gene: 8. The CDR3 region has the DNA TGTGCCAGCAGTCAAAAGACAGGGAACAATTCACCCCTCCACTTT. The encoded protein is CASSQKTGNNSPLHF.

The V call is TRBV4-1, the J call TRBJ1-5; D perhaps matches TRBD1 (5 bases). Germline-derived CDR1 and CDR2 are MGHRA and YSYEKL. The CDR3 runs 15 residues. Trimming removed 2 bases at V and 2 bases at J, with 10 bases between. This CDR3 is CASSQLGLGNQPQHF. The CDR3 nucleotides are TGCGCCAGCAGCCAACTGGGACTTGGCAATCAGCCCCAGCATTTT.

The rearrangement links TRBV4-1 to TRBJ2-5; the match to TRBD2 covers 11 bases. This CDR3 is built from 14 residues. The trim removed 6 bases at V and 4 bases at J, leaving 4 bases unmatched. The germline CDR1 and CDR2 sequences are MGHRA and YSYEKL. CDR3 sequence (DNA): TGCGCCAGCAGGGCACTAGCGGGAGTAGAGACCCAGTACTTC. It is translated as CASRALAGVETQYF.

This chain connects TRBV5-6 to TRBJ2-7, with 11 bases fitting TRBD1. The CDR3 has 16 residues. After removal of 6 bases from V and 3 bases from J, the junction contained 11 bases not matched to a gene. Germline lookup yields CDR1 SGHDT and CDR2 YYEEEE. CDR3 loop: CASILYSGTGGYEQYF. CDR3 nucleotides: TGTGCCAGCATCCTTTACTCCGGGACAGGGGGCTACGAGCAGTACTTC. Based on the CDR3 plus reference TRBV5-6 and TRBJ2-7, the full variable domain is DAGVTQSPTHLIKTRGQQVTLRCSPKSGHDTVSWYQQALGQGPQFIFQYYEEEERQRGNFPDRFSGHQFPNYSSELNVNALLLGDSALYLCASILYSGTGGYEQYFGPGTRLTVT.

The CDR3 DNA reads as TGCGCCAGCAGCCAGACTAGCGGGAGACTAACCTACGAGCAGTACTTC. This translates into CASSQTSGRLTYEQYF. V gene TRBV5-1 combines with J gene TRBJ2-7; TRBD2 aligns across 12 bases. Per the germline V gene, CDR1 is SGHRS and CDR2 is YFSETQ. J gave up 2 bases and V 4 bases, and 7 bases lay outside the gene matches. The CDR3 contains 16 residues. Looking up the rest from reference TRBV5-1 and TRBJ2-7 gives the full variable domain: KAGVTQTPRYLIKTRGQQVTLSCSPISGHRSVSWYQQTPGQGLQFLFEYFSETQRNKGNFPGRFSGRQFSNSRSEMNVSTLELGDSALYLCASSQTSGRLTYEQYFGPGTRLTVT.

The rearrangement links TRBV7-3 to TRBJ2-3, with 8 bases that match TRBD2. Germline trimming cut 4 bases from V and 4 bases from J; bases unmatched to any gene: 7. Per germline, CDR1 SGHTA and CDR2 FQGTGA. CDR3 length equals 15 residues. The CDR3 region has the DNA TGTGCCAGCAGCTCGACTAGCGCTGGTGCAGATACGCAGTATTTT. It yields the protein CASSSTSAGADTQYF.

This chain uses TRBV5-1 with TRBJ2-1, with TRBD2 as a possible D gene (6 bases). The CDR3 runs to 17 residues. Germline V gives CDR1 SGHRS, CDR2 YFSETQ. The V end lost 0 bases, the J end lost 0 bases, and 13 bases lay between the germline ends. Here the CDR3 reads CASSLASGVRSYNEQFF. In DNA form, the CDR3 reads TGCGCCAGCAGCTTGGCCTCGGGGGTACGCTCCTACAATGAGCAGTTCTTC. The full variable domain, completed using reference TRBV5-1 and TRBJ2-1, is KAGVTQTPRYLIKTRGQQVTLSCSPISGHRSVSWYQQTPGQGLQFLFEYFSETQRNKGNFPGRFSGRQFSNSRSEMNVSTLELGDSALYLCASSLASGVRSYNEQFFGPGTRLTVL.

The chain joins TRBV2 to TRBJ2-1, with a possible D match to TRBD1 (5 bases). The CDR3 consists of 13 residues. Germline V gene sequence: CDR1 SNHLY, CDR2 FYNNEI. Trimming took off 6 bases at V and 9 bases at J, with 15 bases between the two ends. CDR3 sequence: CASSRVSFGEQFF. DNA for the CDR3: TGTGCCAGCAGCAGGGTCAGTTTCGGTGAGCAGTTCTTC.

The V and J genes are TRBV5-1 and TRBJ2-2; 7 bases are shared with TRBD2. Germline trimming cut 0 bases from V and 0 bases from J; bases unmatched to any gene: 5. The CDR3 covers 17 residues. From germline, CDR1 is SGHRS and CDR2 YFSETQ. CDR3 DNA: TGCGCCAGCAGCTTGGCCTTACTAGCGACGAACACCGGGGAGCTGTTTTTT. This sequence encodes CASSLALLATNTGELFF.

The V and J genes are TRBV3-1 (or the pseudogene TRBV3-2) and TRBJ1-1; D remains ambiguous. CDR3 length equals 15 residues. Trimming shortened V by 2 bases and J by 1 base, and 11 bases separated the two germline ends. From germline, CDR1 is LGHDT and CDR2 YNNKEL (reference sequence). Written as DNA, the CDR3 is TGTGCCAGCAGCCAATCGGCAGGTGGGAACACTGAAGCTTTCTTT. Protein sequence: CASSQSAGGNTEAFF.

This sequence joins TRBV27 and TRBJ1-2; TRBD1 matches at 7 bases. The trim removed 6 bases at V and 4 bases at J, leaving 11 bases unmatched. CDR3 size: 15 residues. Germline CDR1 MNHEY, CDR2 SMNVEV (reference sequence). As DNA, the CDR3 is TGTGCCAGCAGACCAATCGACAGGGCGGCCTATGGCTACACCTTC. It codes for CASRPIDRAAYGYTF.

The chain carries TRBV12-5 and TRBJ1-5, with D possibly being TRBD1 (5 bases). The V gene's germline CDR1 is LGHNT and CDR2 FRNRAP. There are 13 residues in the CDR3. The V gene lost 1 base and the J gene lost 7 bases, with 8 bases spanning the gap. The CDR3 nucleotides are TGTGCTAGTGGTTTGGACCAGGGCCAGCCCCAGCATTTT. It is translated as CASGLDQGQPQHF.

The V call is TRBV12-3 or TRBV12-4, the J call TRBJ1-6, with D possibly matching TRBD1 (5 bases). The CDR3 is made up of 13 amino acids. Trimming removed 3 bases from V and 10 bases from J, with 10 bases in between. For the CDR3, the DNA is TGTGCCAGCAGTTTCAATGGGGGGTCACCCCTCCACTTT. Translation: CASSFNGGSPLHF.

The table lists this clone with a few counts. The J gene is TRBJ1-2, the V gene TRBV30; D possibly corresponds to TRBD1 (5 bases). This CDR3 spans 15 amino acids. V was trimmed by 7 bases and J by 1 base, leaving 19 bases between them. Germline V gene sequence: CDR1 GTSNPN, CDR2 SVGIG (reference sequence). This chain's CDR3 is CASTSWGTINYGYTF. Here the CDR3 DNA reads TGTGCCTCGACCTCTTGGGGCACGATTAACTATGGCTACACCTTC.

The V call is TRBV7-9, the J call TRBJ2-7; 7 bases match TRBD2. Germline V gene sequence: CDR1 SEHNR, CDR2 FQNEAQ (reference sequence). The CDR3 is 14 amino acids. Germline trimming cut 5 bases from V and 2 bases from J; bases unmatched to any gene: 6. The CDR3 reads CASSPGEGTYEQYF. The CDR3 nucleotides read TGTGCCAGCAGCCCCGGGGAGGGAACCTACGAGCAGTACTTC.

This sequence joins TRBV5-1 and TRBJ1-1; 9 positions match TRBD1. CDR1 is SGHRS, CDR2 YFSETQ, per germline. The CDR3 runs to 12 residues. The V and J ends lost 4 bases and 7 bases, in that order; junction bases with no gene match: 2. For the CDR3, the DNA is TGCGCCAGCAGCGTGGACAGGGGTGAAGCTTTCTTT. Amino acids: CASSVDRGEAFF.

V usage is TRBV7-8 and J usage is TRBJ1-5; TRBD1 matches at 8 bases. Germline assignment: CDR1 SGHVS and CDR2 FQNEAQ. V shed 5 bases, J shed 3 bases, and the junction held 6 bases outside the gene matches. This CDR3 spans 15 amino acids. The CDR3 bases are TGTGCCAGCAGCGCCGGGACAGGAGTCAATCAGCCCCAGCATTTT. It specifies CASSAGTGVNQPQHF.

The V gene is TRBV11-1, the J gene TRBJ2-1, with TRBD2 matching over 7 bases. Germline assignment: CDR1 SGHAT and CDR2 FQDESV (reference sequence). The CDR3 is made up of 15 amino acids. J lost 2 bases, V lost 3 bases, and 4 bases had no gene match. The CDR3 here is CASSFLAAPYNEQFF. In DNA, the CDR3 is TGTGCCAGCAGCTTTCTAGCGGCACCCTACAATGAGCAGTTCTTC. Based on the CDR3 plus reference TRBV11-1 and TRBJ2-1, the full variable domain is EAEVAQSPRYKITEKSQAVAFWCDPISGHATLYWYRQILGQGPELLVQFQDESVVDDSQLPKDRFSAERLKGVDSTLKIQPAELGDSAMYLCASSFLAAPYNEQFFGPGTRLTVL.

The chain employs TRBV6-5 and TRBJ2-1; 12 nucleotides line up with TRBD2. The CDR3 consists of 15 residues. J was trimmed by 6 bases and V by 6 bases; bases with no gene match: 6. Germline lookup yields CDR1 MNHEY and CDR2 SVGAGI. CDR3 region: CASRGRTSGTNEQFF. Written as DNA, the CDR3 is TGTGCCAGCAGGGGCCGGACTAGCGGGACCAATGAGCAGTTCTTC.

J is TRBJ2-1 and V is TRBV5-1; 8 bases map to TRBD2. CDR3 size: 15 residues. V lost 6 bases and J lost 0; bases outside the gene matches: 5. CDR1 SGHRS and CDR2 YFSETQ come from the germline V gene. The CDR3, as DNA: TGCGCCAGCAATCGGGCGGGAGGCTCCTACAATGAGCAGTTCTTC. Translated: CASNRAGGSYNEQFF.

This chain joins TRBV11-2 and TRBJ1-3; D is possibly TRBD1 (5 bases). The CDR3 consists of 15 residues. Germline CDR1 SGHAT, CDR2 FQNNGV. Trimming removed 5 bases at V and 0 bases at J, with 11 bases between. Here the CDR3 DNA reads TGTGCCAGCAGCATTACAGGCCTCTCTGGAAACACCATATATTTT. Encoded protein: CASSITGLSGNTIYF.

This clone was picked up one time. The chain employs TRBV28 and TRBJ2-7, with 10 bases identical to TRBD2. Germline CDR1 is MDHEN and CDR2 is SYDVKM. V lost 3 bases and J lost 5; bases outside the gene matches: 7. The length of the CDR3 is 15 residues. The CDR3 loop reads CASSLTLAGFNEQYF. The CDR3 bases are TGTGCCAGCAGTTTGACACTAGCGGGATTCAACGAGCAGTACTTC.

This clone was observed a handful of times. The rearrangement uses TRBV5-1 and TRBJ2-2; maybe TRBD2 (6 bases). Germline V lookup: CDR1 SGHRS, CDR2 YFSETQ. This CDR3 spans 17 amino acids. Trimming cost V 1 base and J 1 base, with 14 bases left between them. Here the CDR3 reads CASSLSSLSGNTGELFF. The CDR3 DNA reads TGCGCCAGCAGCTTGTCGTCCCTTAGCGGGAACACCGGGGAGCTGTTTTTT.

This clone showed up just a few times. The gene calls are TRBV5-1 and TRBJ1-2, with 9 bases fitting TRBD1. CDR1 and CDR2 from the germline V gene are SGHRS and YFSETQ. The CDR3 sequence is 15 residues long. After removal of 0 bases from V and 4 bases from J, the junction contained 4 bases not matched to a gene. CDR3 sequence: CASSLAGTGSYGYTF. CDR3 nucleotide sequence: TGCGCCAGCAGCTTGGCCGGGACAGGGAGCTATGGCTACACCTTC.

The chain is built from TRBV7-7 and TRBJ2-5; 10 positions agree with TRBD2. This CDR3 contains 16 residues. The junction had 7 bases not matched to a gene; V was cut back by 1 base and J by 5 bases. Germline CDR1 SSHAT, CDR2 FNYEAQ (reference sequence). The CDR3 bases are TGTGCCAGCAGCTTAGGAGCTAGCGGGAGTATCGAGACCCAGTACTTC. Translating it yields CASSLGASGSIETQYF.

The gene calls are TRBV13 and TRBJ2-1, with 7 bases fitting TRBD2. The CDR3 is made up of 20 amino acids. V was clipped by 0 bases and J by 8 bases; unmatched bases: 22. Germline V gene data show CDR1 as PRHDT and CDR2 as FYEKMQ (reference sequence). In nucleotides, the CDR3 is TGTGCCAGCAGCTTAGGAATGTTTTTTGGCGGGAGCAACGGTATGGATGAGCAGTTCTTC. Translation: CASSLGMFFGGSNGMDEQFF.

The chain has TRBV5-4 and TRBJ2-7; 10 nucleotides line up with TRBD1. Germline values: CDR1 SGHNT, CDR2 YYREEE (reference sequence). This CDR3 contains 14 residues. The V and J ends lost 4 bases and 6 bases, in that order; junction bases with no gene match: 7. The CDR3 here is CASSTRQGAGEQYF. The CDR3 nucleotides are TGTGCCAGCAGCACTCGACAGGGGGCAGGCGAGCAGTACTTC. Using reference TRBV5-4 and TRBJ2-7 for the parts outside the CDR3, the full variable domain is ETGVTQSPTHLIKTRGQQVTLRCSSQSGHNTVSWYQQALGQGPQFIFQYYREEENGRGNFPPRFSGLQFPNYSSELNVNALELDDSALYLCASSTRQGAGEQYFGPGTRLTVT.

J is TRBJ2-3 and V is TRBV19; perhaps TRBD1 as D (5 bases). The CDR3 sequence is 15 residues long. CDR1 LNHDA and CDR2 SQIVND come from the germline V gene (reference sequence). Trimming took 2 bases from V and 0 from J, leaving 9 bases between them. The CDR3, as DNA: TGTGCCAGTAGTATAAGCAGGGCTAGCACAGATACGCAGTATTTT. It yields the protein CASSISRASTDTQYF.

CDR3 bases: TGTGCCAGCAGTGAGGGTTTAGCCCGCGAGCAGTACTTC. Translation gives CASSEGLAREQYF. The rearrangement uses TRBV6-1 and TRBJ2-7; D not certain. Germline CDR1 and CDR2: MNHNS and SASEGT. The CDR3 consists of 13 residues. The germline V and J ends were trimmed by 3 bases and 6 bases, with 12 bases remaining between them.